The 31 T cell receptor beta chains in this list originate from one sample, sequenced in a study of immune reconstitution after stem cell transplant in scleroderma. A single record per CDR3 protein comes from TCRdb applying MiXCR to the RT-PCR reads. The sample shows 1,500 to 2,000 distinct CDR3 sequences, approximately 3.3% of them seen only once. Sample acquisition took place before or after autologous hematopoietic stem cell transplantation (not recorded which). These receptors were taken from a male donor with systemic sclerosis.

This clonotype came up once. The chain recombines TRBV4-3 with TRBJ2-3, with D possibly TRBD2 on 6 matching bases. Germline values: CDR1 LGHNA, CDR2 YSLEER. The CDR3 runs to 15 residues. Trimming pared 0 bases from V and 4 bases from J, leaving 11 bases between. Here the CDR3 reads CASSQEGGGPDTQYF. The CDR3, as DNA: TGCGCCAGCAGCCAAGAGGGGGGAGGCCCAGATACGCAGTATTTT.

This clonotype is categorized as medium-sized. The J gene is TRBJ2-7, the V gene TRBV20-1; perhaps TRBD2 as D (6 bases). The V gene's germline CDR1 is DFQATT and CDR2 SNEGSKA (reference sequence). The CDR3 length is 13 residues. The ends were cut back, 6 bases at V and 2 bases at J, with 14 bases in the middle. The CDR3 is CSADPGLTYEQYF. The CDR3 DNA reads as TGCAGTGCCGACCCGGGACTTACCTACGAGCAGTACTTC.

In this sample, this clonotype is medium-sized. The chain is built from TRBV29-1 and TRBJ2-7, with D possibly matching TRBD1 (6 bases). V was pared by 6 bases and J by 6 bases, with 12 bases between. The V gene's germline CDR1 is SQVTM and CDR2 ANQGSEA. The CDR3 runs 11 residues. In nucleotides, the CDR3 is TGCAGCGTGGGGGCCGGAGCCGAGCAGTACTTC. Encoded protein: CSVGAGAEQYF.

In its sample, this clonotype is medium-sized. The chain combines TRBV29-1 with TRBJ1-2; no clear D. This CDR3 spans 13 amino acids. V was shortened by 5 bases and J by 1 base, with 11 bases between the two germline ends. CDR1 and CDR2 from the germline V gene are SQVTM and ANQGSEA. The DNA for the CDR3 is TGCAGCGTTACAGATCCGGGTAACTATGGCTACACCTTC. Translated, it gives CSVTDPGNYGYTF.

The chain uses TRBV7-2 and TRBJ2-7; weak D call: TRBD2 (5 bases). Trimming took off 1 base at V and 2 bases at J, with 6 bases between the two ends. CDR3 length: 13 residues. Germline lookup yields CDR1 SGHTA and CDR2 FQGNSA. Here the CDR3 reads CASSLGGPYEQYF. The CDR3 coding sequence is TGTGCCAGCAGCTTAGGCGGGCCCTACGAGCAGTACTTC.

This clonotype is labeled medium-sized. The rearrangement joins TRBV7-9 to TRBJ2-1; D is perhaps TRBD2 (6 bases). The length of the CDR3 is 15 residues. The V gene lost 5 bases and the J gene lost 0 bases, with 11 bases spanning the gap. The germline CDR1 and CDR2 sequences are SEHNR and FQNEAQ (reference sequence). The CDR3 DNA is TGTGCCAGCAGCCCAGCTAGCGTCTCCTACAATGAGCAGTTCTTC. Protein sequence: CASSPASVSYNEQFF.

By proportion, this clonotype is medium-sized. This chain joins TRBV4-3 and TRBJ2-7, with D tentatively TRBD2 (6 bases). The CDR3 runs to 17 residues. Trimming cost V 0 bases and J 0 bases, with 15 bases left between them. Germline CDR1 reads LGHNA; CDR2 reads YSLEER. The CDR3 sequence is CASSQDGPMGGSYEQYF. CDR3 nucleotides: TGCGCCAGCAGCCAAGATGGTCCCATGGGGGGCTCCTACGAGCAGTACTTC.

This clonotype is medium-sized. The rearrangement links TRBV20-1 to TRBJ2-1, with D perhaps matching TRBD2 (6 bases). V dropped 5 bases and J dropped 4 bases, with 18 bases sitting between them. From germline, CDR1 is DFQATT and CDR2 SNEGSKA (reference sequence). This CDR3 contains 15 residues. This CDR3 reads CSAAEVGREYNEQFF. The CDR3, as DNA: TGCAGTGCTGCCGAGGTGGGACGGGAGTACAATGAGCAGTTCTTC.

Sample share makes this clonotype medium-sized (0.01 to 0.1%). CDR3: CSARTAPGVNYGYTF. In DNA form, the CDR3 reads TGCAGTGCTAGGACCGCGCCGGGAGTTAACTATGGCTACACCTTC. The rearrangement uses TRBV20-1 and TRBJ1-2; no firm D call. The germline V gene encodes CDR1 DFQATT and CDR2 SNEGSKA (reference sequence). V lost 3 bases to trimming and J lost 1 base, with 15 bases between them. This CDR3 comprises 15 residues.

By proportion, this clonotype is medium-sized (0.01 to 0.1%). The chain couples TRBV5-4 to TRBJ2-1; unclear D gene. Between the trimmed V and J ends, which lost 4 bases and 8 bases, there was a span of 13 bases. The CDR3 spans 13 residues. Germline loops: CDR1 SGHNT, CDR2 YYREEE (reference sequence). The CDR3 sequence is CASSTTPSDEQFF. DNA for the CDR3: TGTGCCAGCAGCACCACACCCTCGGATGAGCAGTTCTTC.

This clonotype rates as medium-sized. The chain is built from TRBV20-1 and TRBJ2-1; D remains ambiguous. CDR1 is DFQATT, CDR2 SNEGSKA, per germline (reference sequence). The ends were cut back, 3 bases at V and 5 bases at J, with 14 bases in the middle. The CDR3 contains 14 residues. The chain's CDR3 is CSARGGKSHNEQFF. CDR3 nucleotides: TGCAGTGCTAGGGGTGGGAAAAGTCACAATGAGCAGTTCTTC.

This clonotype ranks as medium-sized. This sequence joins TRBV9 and TRBJ2-3, with TRBD1 identical over 8 bases. The CDR3 has 15 amino acids. From germline, CDR1 is SGDLS and CDR2 YYNGEE. J gave up 6 bases and V 0 bases, and 6 bases lay outside the gene matches. The CDR3 nucleotides read TGTGCCAGCAGCGTAGTTACAGGGGGAAGGGATACGCAGTATTTT. Its translation: CASSVVTGGRDTQYF.

In its sample, this clonotype ranks as medium-sized. This sequence joins TRBV7-2 and TRBJ2-7; no definite D call. CDR3 length: 14 residues. The V end lost 6 bases, the J end lost 3 bases, and 15 bases lay between the germline ends. CDR1 is SGHTA and CDR2 is FQGNSA in the germline V gene. The CDR3 is CASSPIDPLYEQYF. The DNA for the CDR3 is TGTGCCAGCAGTCCAATAGATCCCCTCTACGAGCAGTACTTC. Together with reference TRBV7-2 and TRBJ2-7, the CDR3 gives the full variable domain: GAGVSQSPSNKVTEKGKDVELRCDPISGHTALYWYRQSLGQGLEFLIYFQGNSAPDKSGLPSDRFSAERTGGSVSTLTIQRTQQEDSAVYLCASSPIDPLYEQYFGPGTRLTVT.

Within the sample, this clonotype is large. The gene calls are TRBV6-1 and TRBJ2-7; 7 nucleotides match TRBD1. The ends lost 5 bases at V and 6 bases at J; junction bases unmatched: 10. Germline CDR1 is MNHNS and CDR2 is SASEGT. The length of the CDR3 is 14 residues. The CDR3 sequence: CASSRSGQVGEQYF. In DNA, the CDR3 is TGTGCCAGCAGTAGGTCAGGACAGGTTGGCGAGCAGTACTTC.

In its sample, this clonotype ranks as medium-sized. This chain links TRBV5-1 with TRBJ2-1; D perhaps matches TRBD1 (5 bases). CDR3 length: 12 amino acids. V gave up 3 bases and J gave up 4 bases, with 5 bases separating them. Germline CDR1 and CDR2: SGHRS and YFSETQ. The CDR3 DNA follows: TGCGCCAGCAGCTACAGGTACAATGAGCAGTTCTTC. Its protein product is CASSYRYNEQFF.

This clonotype is medium-sized in the sample. This chain connects TRBV12-3 or TRBV12-4 to TRBJ2-3; the D is unclear. Trimming pared 3 bases from V and 4 bases from J, leaving 8 bases between. The CDR3 sequence is 13 residues long. CDR3 protein: CASSFGRADTQYF. CDR3 bases: TGTGCCAGCAGTTTTGGCCGAGCAGATACGCAGTATTTT.

By frequency in the sample, this clonotype is medium-sized (0.01 to 0.1%). The chain carries TRBV18 and TRBJ2-7; a weak D match, TRBD2 (6 bases). The germline V gene has CDR1 KGHSH and CDR2 LQKENI. This CDR3 is built from 14 residues. The germline V and J ends were trimmed by 2 bases and 2 bases, with 10 bases remaining between them. The CDR3 loop reads CASSPVGGTYEQYF. The CDR3, as DNA: TGTGCCAGCTCACCAGTCGGAGGGACCTACGAGCAGTACTTC.

By sample fraction, this clonotype is medium-sized (0.01 to 0.1%). This sequence joins TRBV7-2 and TRBJ2-2; D is perhaps TRBD1 or TRBD2 (5 bases each). Germline V gene data show CDR1 as SGHTA and CDR2 as FQGNSA. This CDR3 spans 20 amino acids. With 2 bases removed from V and 4 bases from J, the gap between germline ends came to 26 bases. Written as DNA, the CDR3 is TGTGCCAGCAGCTTAATCGGGACGTCCTGGGGGTCACGTCCCACCGGGGAGCTGTTTTTT. Its translation is CASSLIGTSWGSRPTGELFF.

By share, this clonotype counts as medium-sized. The V call is TRBV7-8, the J call TRBJ2-7; tentatively, D is TRBD1 (6 bases). The CDR3 consists of 17 residues. Trimming pared 1 base from V and 0 bases from J, leaving 16 bases between. Germline values: CDR1 SGHVS, CDR2 FQNEAQ. This CDR3 reads CASSLGGDITSSYEQYF. DNA for the CDR3: TGTGCCAGCAGCTTAGGAGGGGACATCACCAGCTCCTACGAGCAGTACTTC.

This clonotype is medium-sized in the sample. The gene calls are TRBV19 and TRBJ1-2; 7 nucleotides match TRBD1. V gave up 6 bases and J gave up 4 bases; unmatched junction bases: 8. The CDR3 runs to 14 residues. Germline V gene sequence: CDR1 LNHDA, CDR2 SQIVND (reference sequence). The CDR3: CASSITGEGYGYTF. For the CDR3, the DNA is TGTGCCAGTAGCATAACAGGGGAGGGCTATGGCTACACCTTC. Together with reference TRBV19 and TRBJ1-2, the CDR3 gives the full variable domain: DGGITQSPKYLFRKEGQNVTLSCEQNLNHDAMYWYRQDPGQGLRLIYYSQIVNDFQKGDIAEGYSVSREKKESFPLTVTSAQKNPTAFYLCASSITGEGYGYTFGSGTRLTVV.

This clonotype rates as medium-sized. The chain recombines TRBV28 with TRBJ2-7; 9 bases line up with TRBD2. CDR1 is MDHEN, CDR2 SYDVKM, per germline. Trimming took 2 bases from V and 2 from J; bases not matched to a gene: 1. The CDR3 runs 14 residues. In nucleotides, the CDR3 is TGTGCCAGCAGTTTAGCGGGAGGGGCCTACGAGCAGTACTTC. This gives the protein CASSLAGGAYEQYF.

Relative to its sample, this clonotype is medium-sized. The chain links TRBV28 to TRBJ1-2; no clear D. Per the germline V gene, CDR1 is MDHEN and CDR2 is SYDVKM. The CDR3 is made up of 13 amino acids. Trimming removed 1 base from V and 4 bases from J, with 7 bases in between. CDR3 sequence: CASSLSTFYGYTF. The CDR3 DNA follows: TGTGCCAGCAGTTTATCGACTTTCTATGGCTACACCTTC.

V is TRBV3-1 and J is TRBJ2-7; TRBD2 matches at 7 bases. This CDR3 region has 16 residues. Unmatched junction bases numbered 7, after V lost 0 bases and J lost 2 bases. Germline loops: CDR1 LGHDT, CDR2 YNNKEL (reference sequence). Here the CDR3 reads CASSQDRWEGAYEQYF. CDR3 bases: TGTGCCAGCAGCCAAGATCGGTGGGAGGGAGCCTACGAGCAGTACTTC.

The CDR3, as DNA: TGTGCCAGCATACTGACAGGATACAATGAGCAGTTCTTC. It yields the protein CASILTGYNEQFF. The chain links TRBV11-2 to TRBJ2-1; weak D call: TRBD1 (6 bases). The germline CDR1 and CDR2 sequences are SGHAT and FQNNGV. V dropped 7 bases and J dropped 4 bases, with 11 bases sitting between them. This CDR3 comprises 13 residues.

By sample fraction, this clonotype is medium-sized. J is TRBJ2-5 and V is TRBV7-9; D might be TRBD1 or TRBD2, each matching 5 bases. V lost 5 bases to trimming and J lost 5 bases, with 18 bases between them. Germline CDR1 and CDR2: SEHNR and FQNEAQ (reference sequence). The CDR3 spans 15 residues. The CDR3: CASSKTGPAGETQYF. The CDR3 region has the DNA TGTGCCAGCAGCAAAACGGGACCTGCCGGGGAGACCCAGTACTTC.

By share of the sample, this clonotype is medium-sized. The CDR3 DNA reads as TGTGCCAGCAGCTTGAGCCGGGAGTATAATGAGCAGTTCTTC. Protein product: CASSLSREYNEQFF. The V and J genes are TRBV5-6 and TRBJ2-1, with D possibly TRBD2 on 6 matching bases. Germline V gene sequence: CDR1 SGHDT, CDR2 YYEEEE. CDR3 length: 14 residues. The V end was cut by 1 base, the J end by 7 bases, with 12 bases between.

Judged by abundance, this clonotype is medium-sized. The rearrangement uses TRBV6-2 or TRBV6-3 and TRBJ2-1; D might be TRBD1 (6 bases). V was cut by 4 bases and J by 5 bases, with 15 bases left in between. The germline V gene encodes CDR1 MNHEY and CDR2 SVGEGT. The CDR3 is 15 residues long. CDR3 residues: CASSWPNRVDNEQFF. CDR3 DNA: TGTGCCAGCAGTTGGCCAAACAGGGTAGACAATGAGCAGTTCTTC.

CDR3 sequence: CASSLDAGQRYNEQFF. The CDR3 nucleotides read TGCGCCAGCAGCCTGGACGCGGGACAACGCTACAATGAGCAGTTCTTC. The chain links TRBV5-1 to TRBJ2-1, with D possibly being TRBD1 or TRBD2 (6 bases each). There are 16 residues in the CDR3. Germline CDR1 is SGHRS and CDR2 is YFSETQ. Trimming left V 4 bases short and J 3 bases short, with 17 bases between.

This clonotype is deemed medium-sized (0.01 to 0.1%). The V and J genes are TRBV29-1 and TRBJ2-7; D is unclear. Germline V gene sequence: CDR1 SQVTM, CDR2 ANQGSEA. Trimming left V 6 bases short and J 4 bases short, with 16 bases between. The CDR3 sequence is 13 residues long. The CDR3 nucleotides read TGCAGCGTCGTCCCAGACACCCGATACGAGCAGTACTTC. Translation gives CSVVPDTRYEQYF.

This clonotype is medium-sized in the sample. This chain links TRBV30 with TRBJ2-7; the match to TRBD2 covers 9 bases. The CDR3 totals 14 residues. The J segment lost 4 bases and the V segment lost 3 bases, leaving 7 bases of the junction unmatched. Germline CDR1 is GTSNPN and CDR2 is SVGIG (reference sequence). The CDR3 nucleotides are TGTGCCTGGAGGGAAGGGACTAGCCTTTACGAGCAGTACTTC. This translates into CAWREGTSLYEQYF.

By frequency in the sample, this clonotype is large (0.1 to 1%). V is TRBV7-8 and J is TRBJ1-3; 7 bases match TRBD1. Germline values: CDR1 SGHVS, CDR2 FQNEAQ. The CDR3 covers 15 residues. Trimming took 5 bases from V and 2 from J; bases not matched to a gene: 6. CDR3 nucleotides: TGTGCCAGCAGCCAAGCAGACAGGGCTGGAAACACCATATATTTT. This gives the protein CASSQADRAGNTIYF.